This TCR beta chain was sequenced for a study of T cells in Graves' hyperthyroidism and ophthalmopathy. The study's findings and limits: For ophthalmopathy, model prediction preceded onset by a median about 6.4 months.

What was amplified from RNA transcripts were TCR beta CDR3 regions. With the HTBI primer set, the TCR CDR3 went through a first round of RT-PCR. TCRdb redid the calling of the multiplex PCR reads with MiXCR, one entry per CDR3 protein. The data hold some 580,000 distinct CDR3 sequences, with approximately 15% observed a single time. It was uncontrolled infection, other autoimmune disease, pregnancy or lactation that excluded patients. Together with thyroid ultrasound, orbital computed tomography, serum thyroxine and TRAb, clinical symptoms were used for diagnoses. This clonotype was counted at least ten times. Its antigen remains unknown. Germline-derived CDR1 and CDR2 are SNHLY and FYNNEI. The V end was cut by 2 bases, the J end by 4 bases, with 14 bases between. The CDR3 spans 15 residues.

This clonotype was sampled from a woman aged 40 to 50 with Graves' ophthalmopathy. This chain links TRBV2 with TRBJ1-1, with a possible D match to TRBD1 (5 bases). Sequencing used blood. The CDR3 DNA sequence: TGTGCCAGCAGTGAACGGGCCGGGGCGGGCACTGAAGCTTTCTTT. Its translation is CASSERAGAGTEAFF.